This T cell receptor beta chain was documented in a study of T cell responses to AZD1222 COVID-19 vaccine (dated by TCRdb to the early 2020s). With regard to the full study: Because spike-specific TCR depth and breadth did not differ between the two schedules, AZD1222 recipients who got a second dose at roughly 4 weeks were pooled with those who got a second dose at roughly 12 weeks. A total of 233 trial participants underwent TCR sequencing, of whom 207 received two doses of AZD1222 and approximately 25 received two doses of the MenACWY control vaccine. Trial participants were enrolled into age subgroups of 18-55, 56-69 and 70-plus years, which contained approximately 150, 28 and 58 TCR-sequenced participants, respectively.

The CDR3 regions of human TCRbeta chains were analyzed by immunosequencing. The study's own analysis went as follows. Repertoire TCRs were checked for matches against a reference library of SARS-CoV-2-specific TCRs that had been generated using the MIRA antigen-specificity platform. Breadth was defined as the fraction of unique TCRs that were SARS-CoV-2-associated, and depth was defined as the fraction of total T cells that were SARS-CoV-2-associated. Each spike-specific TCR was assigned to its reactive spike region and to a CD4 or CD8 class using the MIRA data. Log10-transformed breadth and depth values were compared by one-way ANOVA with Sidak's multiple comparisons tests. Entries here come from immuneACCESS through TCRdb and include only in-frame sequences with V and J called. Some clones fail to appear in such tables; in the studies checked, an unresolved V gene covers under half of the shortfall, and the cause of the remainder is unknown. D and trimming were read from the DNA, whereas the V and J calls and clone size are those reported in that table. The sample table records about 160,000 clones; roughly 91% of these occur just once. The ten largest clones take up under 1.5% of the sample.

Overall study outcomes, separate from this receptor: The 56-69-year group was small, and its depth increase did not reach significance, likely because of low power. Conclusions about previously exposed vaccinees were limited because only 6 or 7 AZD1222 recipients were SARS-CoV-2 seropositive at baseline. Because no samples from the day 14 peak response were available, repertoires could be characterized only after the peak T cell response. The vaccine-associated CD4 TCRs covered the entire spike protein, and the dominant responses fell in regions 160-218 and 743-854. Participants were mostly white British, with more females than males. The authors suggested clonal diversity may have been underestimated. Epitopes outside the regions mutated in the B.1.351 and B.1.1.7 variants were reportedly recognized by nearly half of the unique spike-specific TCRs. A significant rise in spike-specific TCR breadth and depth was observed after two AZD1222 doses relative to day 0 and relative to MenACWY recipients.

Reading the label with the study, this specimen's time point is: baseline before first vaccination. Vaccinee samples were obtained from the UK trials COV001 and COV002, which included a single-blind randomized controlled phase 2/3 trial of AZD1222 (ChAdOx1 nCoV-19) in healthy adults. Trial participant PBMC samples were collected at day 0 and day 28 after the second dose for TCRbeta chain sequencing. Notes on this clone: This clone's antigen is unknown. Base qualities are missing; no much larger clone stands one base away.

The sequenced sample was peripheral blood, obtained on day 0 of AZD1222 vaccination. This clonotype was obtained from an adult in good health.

The CDR3 loop reads CASGSSPYNEQFF. The DNA reads as follows: TGTGCCAGCGGGAGCAGCCCTTACAATGAGCAGTTCTTC. The chain was built from TRBV6-5 and TRBJ2-1; a tentative D match to TRBD2 spans 5 bases. The CDR3 spans 13 residues, from the cysteine through the phenylalanine. Left in the record is the CDR3 DNA by itself, 39 bases read in frame from the first base. Reading the germline V gene gives CDR1 MNHEY and CDR2 SVGAGI. V gives up 8 bases and J gives up 4 bases, and the segment between their germline ends measures 12 bases.